One and the same sample provided the 20 T cell receptor beta chains below, sequenced in a study of shared T cell receptors in the human thymus. The data were produced by immunoSEQ multiplex PCR, yet TCRdb's version contains in-frame clones alone and is incomplete. Of hundreds of thousands of clones in the sample, more than 75% are singletons; the top ten hold 0.0095% to 0.013%. Separately, the same data were catalogued under a study of human thymus T cells.

Sequencing was performed on thymocytes. Source of these receptors: a boy younger than two with a congenital heart defect.

This chain connects TRBV15 to TRBJ2-5; a possible D gene is TRBD2 (5 bases). This CDR3 region has 17 residues. CDR1 and CDR2 (germline): LNHNV, YYDKDF (reference sequence). V gave up 2 bases and J gave up 1 base, with 17 bases separating them. CDR3: CATSRSPWMGVQETQYF. The CDR3 nucleotides are TGTGCCACCAGCAGATCTCCGTGGATGGGAGTCCAAGAGACCCAGTACTTC.

The V and J genes are TRBV4-2 and TRBJ2-3; perhaps TRBD2 as D (5 bases). In germline, CDR1 is LGHNA, CDR2 YNFKEQ. CDR3 length: 15 residues. The germline V and J ends were trimmed by 7 bases and 2 bases, with 16 bases remaining between them. In DNA form, the CDR3 reads TGTGCCAGCACCACAAAAGGACTTTCCACAGATACGCAGTATTTT. This sequence encodes CASTTKGLSTDTQYF.

The rearrangement joins TRBV30 to TRBJ2-3; 11 bases fit TRBD2. The CDR3 sequence is 22 residues long. From germline, CDR1 is GTSNPN and CDR2 SVGIG (reference sequence). Trimming cost V 2 bases and J 2 bases; bases outside gene matches: 24. The CDR3 region has the DNA TGTGCCTGGAGTTCCCGACTCAATCGATCGCTATCTAGCGGGAGGTTCACAGATACGCAGTATTTT. The encoded protein is CAWSSRLNRSLSSGRFTDTQYF.

This chain links TRBV28 with TRBJ2-5, with D possibly matching TRBD1 (6 bases). V lost 7 bases and J 5 bases, leaving 17 bases between the germline ends. This CDR3 is 14 amino acids long. Germline CDR1 reads MDHEN; CDR2 reads SYDVKM. The CDR3 DNA sequence: TGTGCCAGCATCCCGGACAGTAGTAACGAGACCCAGTACTTC. It is translated as CASIPDSSNETQYF.

The chain couples TRBV6-6 to TRBJ2-7, with a possible D match to TRBD1 (6 bases). Germline CDR1 is MNHNY and CDR2 is SVGAGI (reference sequence). The length of the CDR3 is 15 residues. Trimming cost V 5 bases and J 2 bases, with 16 bases left between them. The DNA of the CDR3 is TGTGCCAGCAGTCGACTACCAGGGGTAGCCTACGAGCAGTACTTC. This encodes CASSRLPGVAYEQYF.

V and J are TRBV19 and TRBJ1-4; D remains ambiguous. This CDR3 spans 16 amino acids. V was clipped by 7 bases and J by 2 bases, with 17 bases between them. Germline loops: CDR1 LNHDA, CDR2 SQIVND (reference sequence). This CDR3 reads CASKFRARGTNEKLFF. CDR3 nucleotides: TGTGCCAGTAAGTTCCGGGCCCGAGGGACTAATGAAAAACTGTTTTTT.

As for this clone: A junction boundary mismatches the germline segment, possibly from a read error. V gene TRBV6-6 combines with J gene TRBJ2-5; D may be TRBD1 (6 bases). The germline gives CDR1 MNHNY, CDR2 SVGAGI (reference sequence). This CDR3 spans 16 amino acids. The CDR3 nucleotides are TGTGCCGGCAGTTACTCGACAGGACCACCAAGAGAGACCCAGTACTTC. Its protein product is CAGSYSTGPPRETQYF.

This CDR3 is CASGSGRKGNEQFF. DNA for the CDR3: TGTGCTAGTGGTAGCGGGAGAAAAGGGAATGAGCAGTTCTTC. V and J are TRBV12-5 and TRBJ2-1; 8 nucleotides line up with TRBD2. The CDR3 sequence is 14 residues long. Germline CDR1 reads LGHNT; CDR2 reads FRNRAP. J lost 7 bases, V lost 5 bases, and 7 bases had no gene match.

CDR3 amino acids: CATSTYQGGDNGTETQYF. Here the CDR3 DNA reads TGTGCCACCAGCACCTACCAGGGGGGAGACAACGGGACGGAGACCCAGTACTTC. The rearrangement uses TRBV15 and TRBJ2-5; possibly TRBD1 for D (7 bases). This CDR3 is built from 18 residues. Germline values: CDR1 LNHNV, CDR2 YYDKDF (reference sequence). Trimming removed 4 bases from V and 5 bases from J, with 26 bases in between.

The rearrangement links TRBV7-2 to TRBJ2-1; no clear D gene. Trimming stripped 0 bases from V and 0 bases from J, with 9 bases between. CDR3 length: 16 amino acids. Germline CDR1 is SGHTA and CDR2 is FQGNSA. CDR3 amino acids: CASSLAEACSYNEQFF. The CDR3 nucleotides read TGTGCCAGCAGCTTAGCAGAGGCTTGCTCCTACAATGAGCAGTTCTTC.

This clone turned up a few times. This chain links TRBV2 with TRBJ2-2, with 7 bases lining up with TRBD1. CDR1 and CDR2 from the germline V gene are SNHLY and FYNNEI. The junction had 4 bases not matched to a gene; V was cut back by 3 bases and J by 6 bases. The CDR3 is made up of 14 amino acids. The CDR3 reads CASSEGDRAGELFF. The CDR3 nucleotides are TGTGCCAGCAGTGAGGGCGACAGGGCCGGGGAGCTGTTTTTT.

The CDR3 DNA follows: TGTGCCAGCAGCCTCCTCACGACTAGCGGGAGGCTGAGCTACGAGCAGTACTTC. Its protein is CASSLLTTSGRLSYEQYF. The rearrangement uses TRBV13 and TRBJ2-7, with TRBD2 identical over 13 bases. Germline V CDR1 and CDR2: PRHDT, FYEKMQ (reference sequence). This CDR3 region has 18 residues. V lost 5 bases to trimming and J lost 3 bases; unmatched junction nucleotides: 13.

This clone was recorded a few times. The chain combines TRBV30 with TRBJ2-1; 10 bases are a match to TRBD2. The V gene end was trimmed by 4 bases and the J gene end by 1 base; junction bases not matched to a gene: 4. The CDR3 covers 15 residues. Germline CDR1 GTSNPN, CDR2 SVGIG (reference sequence). The CDR3 loop is CAWILAGESYNEQFF. The DNA for the CDR3 is TGTGCCTGGATTCTAGCGGGAGAGTCCTACAATGAGCAGTTCTTC.

This clone occurred a few times. The chain links TRBV19 to TRBJ1-5; D possibly corresponds to TRBD1 (6 bases). V shed 11 bases and J shed 6 bases, with 14 bases lying between them. CDR3 length: 12 residues. Germline CDR1 and CDR2: LNHDA and SQIVND (reference sequence). The CDR3 DNA reads TGTGCCGGCCGAAAACAGGGTCAGCCCCAGCATTTT. Encoded protein: CAGRKQGQPQHF. Looking up the rest from reference TRBV19 and TRBJ1-5 gives the full variable domain: DGGITQSPKYLFRKEGQNVTLSCEQNLNHDAMYWYRQDPGQGLRLIYYSQIVNDFQKGDIAEGYSVSREKKESFPLTVTSAQKNPTAFYLCAGRKQGQPQHFGDGTRLSIL.

This chain uses TRBV28 with TRBJ2-7, with 11 nucleotides matching TRBD2. Germline loops: CDR1 MDHEN, CDR2 SYDVKM. Trimming at V came to 3 bases and at J to 7 bases, leaving 20 bases not matched to a gene. The CDR3 totals 19 residues. CDR3 DNA: TGTGCCAGCAGTTTTAACCCGAAACTAGCGGGAGCCCCTTGGGAGGAGCAGTACTTC. Translating gives CASSFNPKLAGAPWEEQYF.

This clone was picked up a small number of times. The chain has TRBV2 and TRBJ1-4, with unresolved D. Trimming removed 2 bases from V and 1 base from J, with 5 bases in between. Germline V gene sequence: CDR1 SNHLY, CDR2 FYNNEI. CDR3 size: 14 residues. CDR3 in amino acids: CASSEIGTNEKLFF. The CDR3 nucleotides read TGTGCCAGCAGTGAAATCGGAACTAATGAAAAACTGTTTTTT.

V usage is TRBV29-1 and J usage is TRBJ2-1; D is perhaps TRBD1 (6 bases). V shed 1 base and J shed 8 bases, with 12 bases lying between them. From germline, CDR1 is SQVTM and CDR2 ANQGSEA. The CDR3 length is 13 residues. For the CDR3, the DNA is TGCAGCGTTGAAGGCGATGGGGGCTATGAGCAGTTCTTC. It encodes CSVEGDGGYEQFF.

The CDR3 loop is CASSLWADSAHSNQPQHF. CDR3 nucleotides: TGTGCCAGCAGTTTATGGGCCGACAGTGCCCATAGCAATCAGCCCCAGCATTTT. The V call is TRBV28, the J call TRBJ1-5; the D gene is possibly TRBD1 (5 bases). Germline CDR1 reads MDHEN; CDR2 reads SYDVKM. The length of the CDR3 is 18 residues. The V end was cut by 0 bases, the J end by 0 bases, with 15 bases between.

DNA of the CDR3: TGTGCCAGCAGCCTAAATGGACAGGGTCACGGAAACACCATATATTTT. Its protein product is CASSLNGQGHGNTIYF. This chain uses TRBV5-4 with TRBJ1-3; 8 nucleotides line up with TRBD1. The V gene end was trimmed by 4 bases and the J gene end by 4 bases; junction bases not matched to a gene: 10. CDR1 is SGHNT and CDR2 is YYREEE in the germline V gene (reference sequence). CDR3 length: 16 amino acids.

The chain has TRBV14 and TRBJ2-7, with TRBD1 as a possible D gene (6 bases). Trimming pared 1 base from V and 1 base from J, leaving 8 bases between. CDR1 is SGHDN, CDR2 FVKESK, per germline. This CDR3 has 14 residues. CDR3 coding DNA: TGTGCCAGCAGCCAAGGACAGGATTCCTACGAGCAGTACTTC. It specifies CASSQGQDSYEQYF.